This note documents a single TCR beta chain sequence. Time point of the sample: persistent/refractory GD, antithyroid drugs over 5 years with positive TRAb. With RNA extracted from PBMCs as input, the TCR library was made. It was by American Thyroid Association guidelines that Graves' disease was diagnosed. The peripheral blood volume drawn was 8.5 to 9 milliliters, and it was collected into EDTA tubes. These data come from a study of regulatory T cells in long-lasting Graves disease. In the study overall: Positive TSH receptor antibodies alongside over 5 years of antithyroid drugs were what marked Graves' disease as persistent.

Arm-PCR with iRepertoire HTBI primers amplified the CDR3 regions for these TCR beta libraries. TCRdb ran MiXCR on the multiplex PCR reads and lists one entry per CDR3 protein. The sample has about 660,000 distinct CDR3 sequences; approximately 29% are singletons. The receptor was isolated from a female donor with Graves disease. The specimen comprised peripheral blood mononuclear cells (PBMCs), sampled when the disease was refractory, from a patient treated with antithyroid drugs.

DNA for the CDR3: TGTGCCAGCAGCGTACGGGACAGGGGGCGGTACGAGCAGTACTTC. It encodes CASSVRDRGRYEQYF. The chain joins TRBV5-5 to TRBJ2-7, with 12 bases identical to TRBD1. The junction had 6 bases not matched to a gene; V was cut back by 4 bases and J by 4 bases. CDR1 is SGHKS, CDR2 YYEKEE, per germline (reference sequence). The length of the CDR3 is 15 residues.